One and the same sample provided the 15 T cell receptor beta chains below, sequenced in a study of blood T cell repertoires in COVID-19. Method: immunoSEQ multiplex PCR; TCRdb's copy keeps in-frame clones and lacks some. The sample has roughly 190,000 clones, 86% seen once. The specimen sequenced was peripheral blood. The origin of the receptors is an older woman with COVID-19, enrolled during active disease.

CDR3: CASSTTGVSNQPQHF. The CDR3 nucleotides are TGTGCCAGTAGTACGACAGGGGTGAGCAATCAGCCCCAGCATTTT. V is TRBV19 and J is TRBJ1-5; 8 nucleotides align to TRBD1. The CDR3 contains 15 residues. Losses at the gene ends were 4 bases for V and 1 base for J; bases not matched to a gene: 3. Germline V CDR1 and CDR2: LNHDA, SQIVND (reference sequence).

This rearrangement joins TRBV5-4 to TRBJ1-6; TRBD1 matches at 8 bases. Germline V gene sequence: CDR1 SGHNT, CDR2 YYREEE (reference sequence). Trimming removed 3 bases from V and 10 bases from J; junction bases left unmatched: 6. This CDR3 comprises 14 residues. CDR3 region: CASSSRGLGSPLHF. CDR3 DNA: TGTGCCAGCAGCTCCAGGGGGCTGGGGTCACCCCTCCACTTT. Full variable domain (outside the CDR3, taken from reference TRBV5-4 and TRBJ1-6): ETGVTQSPTHLIKTRGQQVTLRCSSQSGHNTVSWYQQALGQGPQFIFQYYREEENGRGNFPPRFSGLQFPNYSSELNVNALELDDSALYLCASSSRGLGSPLHFGNGTRLTVT.

The chain recombines TRBV7-9 with TRBJ1-2; D ambiguous. Germline loops: CDR1 SEHNR, CDR2 FQNEAQ (reference sequence). The CDR3 loop spans 14 amino acids. The V end lost 0 bases, the J end lost 4 bases, and 9 bases lay between the germline ends. For the CDR3, the DNA is TGTGCCAGCAGCTTAGCGTTAACTGGCTATGGCTACACCTTC. Protein sequence: CASSLALTGYGYTF.

The chain recombines TRBV6-5 with TRBJ2-7; 10 bases map to TRBD2. Germline values: CDR1 MNHEY, CDR2 SVGAGI. V lost 6 bases, J lost 8 bases, and 4 bases stayed unmatched. This CDR3 contains 12 residues. This CDR3 reads CASSPGLAKQYF. In DNA form, the CDR3 reads TGTGCCAGCAGCCCGGGACTAGCGAAGCAGTACTTC.

The chain employs TRBV5-1 and TRBJ2-1; 16 positions match TRBD2. Germline assignment: CDR1 SGHRS and CDR2 YFSETQ. This CDR3 is 19 amino acids long. V was pared by 4 bases and J by 2 bases, with 9 bases of the junction left unmatched. The CDR3 here is CASSPTGTSGRAAYNEQFF. The CDR3, as DNA: TGCGCCAGCAGCCCGACCGGGACTAGCGGGAGGGCAGCCTACAATGAGCAGTTCTTC.

This clone was seen a few times. The gene calls are TRBV7-6 and TRBJ1-3, with D unclear. Germline CDR1 and CDR2: SGHVS and FNYEAQ. This CDR3 spans 18 amino acids. With 0 bases removed from V and 0 bases from J, the gap between germline ends came to 15 bases. CDR3 protein: CASSLAPGPSRSGNTIYF. CDR3 DNA: TGTGCCAGCAGCTTAGCGCCTGGGCCATCTCGCTCTGGAAACACCATATATTTT.

The chain carries TRBV7-2 and TRBJ2-1; TRBD2 agrees at 16 bases. Trimming cost V 0 bases and J 5 bases; bases outside gene matches: 1. Per germline, CDR1 SGHTA and CDR2 FQGNSA. This CDR3 contains 17 residues. The CDR3 DNA reads TGTGCCAGCAGCTTAGCGGGACTAGCGGGAGGGAACAATGAGCAGTTCTTC. Its translation: CASSLAGLAGGNNEQFF. Full variable domain (outside the CDR3, taken from reference TRBV7-2 and TRBJ2-1): GAGVSQSPSNKVTEKGKDVELRCDPISGHTALYWYRQSLGQGLEFLIYFQGNSAPDKSGLPSDRFSAERTGGSVSTLTIQRTQQEDSAVYLCASSLAGLAGGNNEQFFGPGTRLTVL.

The CDR3 is CASSQTSGSNIQYF. The CDR3 DNA follows: TGTGCCAGCAGCCAAACTAGCGGGAGCAACATTCAGTACTTC. The chain uses TRBV4-2 and TRBJ2-4; TRBD2 matches at 11 bases. The CDR3 loop spans 14 amino acids. Germline CDR1 LGHNA, CDR2 YNFKEQ. V dropped 2 bases and J dropped 7; count of bases not matched to a gene: 1.

The chain combines TRBV19 with TRBJ2-1; 12 bases map to TRBD2. V gave up 5 bases and J gave up 4 bases; unmatched junction bases: 6. The CDR3 runs to 16 residues. Germline V CDR1 and CDR2: LNHDA, SQIVND (reference sequence). CDR3 coding DNA: TGTGCCAGTAGTGTGACCGGGACTAGCGGGTACAATGAGCAGTTCTTC. Translated: CASSVTGTSGYNEQFF.

The J gene is TRBJ2-2, the V gene TRBV18; D gene unclear. Germline assignment: CDR1 KGHSH and CDR2 LQKENI. The V end lost 3 bases, the J end lost 1 base, and 12 bases lay between the germline ends. CDR3 length: 16 amino acids. CDR3 nucleotide sequence: TGTGCCAGCTCACCCATAAATACAGTGAACACCGGGGAGCTGTTTTTT. This gives the protein CASSPINTVNTGELFF.

This clone came up once. This chain joins TRBV18 and TRBJ1-4; no firm D call. The CDR3 is 14 amino acids. The V gene lost 6 bases and the J gene lost 5 bases, with 13 bases spanning the gap. Germline V gene lookup returns CDR1 KGHSH and CDR2 LQKENI. CDR3: CASSPRDQNEKLFF. Written as DNA, the CDR3 is TGTGCCAGCTCGCCTCGGGATCAAAATGAAAAACTGTTTTTT.

Written as DNA, the CDR3 is TGTGCCAGCAGCTACCCCCTCTACCGGGAGGGCCGCGCCGGGGAGCTGTTTTTT. Translating it yields CASSYPLYREGRAGELFF. The J gene is TRBJ2-2, the V gene TRBV11-3; 8 nucleotides agree with TRBD2. J was trimmed by 6 bases and V by 4 bases; bases with no gene match: 16. From germline, CDR1 is SGHNT and CDR2 YENEEA. The CDR3 extends over 18 amino acids.

This CDR3 reads CASSQGLGSGELFF. CDR3 coding DNA: TGTGCCAGCAGCCAGGGACTAGGATCCGGGGAGCTGTTTTTT. The V call is TRBV3-1 (or the pseudogene TRBV3-2), the J call TRBJ2-2; 8 nucleotides align to TRBD2. Trimming at V came to 3 bases and at J to 6 bases, leaving 3 bases not matched to a gene. The V gene's germline CDR1 is LGHDT and CDR2 YNNKEL (reference sequence). There are 14 residues in the CDR3.

V usage is TRBV9 and J usage is TRBJ2-3; TRBD2 aligns across 13 bases. V gave up 3 bases and J gave up 3 bases; unmatched junction bases: 1. This CDR3 has 15 amino acids. Germline assignment: CDR1 SGDLS and CDR2 YYNGEE. The CDR3 sequence is CASSELAGGTDTQYF. The CDR3 DNA follows: TGTGCCAGCAGCGAACTAGCGGGAGGGACAGATACGCAGTATTTT.

CDR3 nucleotides: TGTGCCAGCAGCTTAGCGCCGGGGACTTATGAGCAGTACTTC. It codes for CASSLAPGTYEQYF. This chain joins TRBV11-3 and TRBJ2-7; D possibly corresponds to TRBD2 (6 bases). Between the trimmed V and J ends, which lost 1 base and 7 bases, there was a span of 14 bases. The CDR3 extends over 14 amino acids. In germline, CDR1 is SGHNT, CDR2 YENEEA.